The 17 T cell receptor beta chains given below trace back to one sample, sequenced in a study of T cells in Graves' hyperthyroidism and ophthalmopathy. From RNA transcripts, TCR beta CDR3 regions were amplified. A first-round RT-PCR of the TCR CDR3 used the HTBI primer set. MiXCR, applied by TCRdb to the multiplex PCR reads, yields one record per CDR3 protein. This table has approximately 410,000 distinct CDR3 sequences, roughly an eighth appearing once. Sequencing was carried out using blood. The receptors derive from a woman aged 18-29 years with Graves' hyperthyroidism.

The table lists this clonotype with many counts. The chain combines TRBV27 with TRBJ2-7, with 11 bases matching TRBD1. V trimming: 2 bases; J trimming: 5 bases; junction bases outside the gene matches: 5. The CDR3 has 15 residues. CDR1 is MNHEY and CDR2 is SMNVEV in the germline V gene (reference sequence). The CDR3 DNA is TGTGCCAGCAGTTTAACCGGGACAGGGGGTCACGAGCAGTACTTC. Amino acid sequence: CASSLTGTGGHEQYF.

At least ten counts were recorded for this clonotype. The chain employs TRBV2 and TRBJ2-1; 12 positions match TRBD2. CDR1 SNHLY and CDR2 FYNNEI come from the germline V gene. V shed 7 bases, J shed 3 bases, and the junction held 10 bases outside the gene matches. The CDR3 extends over 17 amino acids. The CDR3 DNA sequence: TGTGCCAGCACGGCTCTAGCGGGAGGGGTGAACTACAATGAGCAGTTCTTC. This translates into CASTALAGGVNYNEQFF.

This clonotype was counted between two and nine times. At one end the junction does not follow the germline gene, possibly because of a read error. The chain carries TRBV5-1 and TRBJ2-5; no firm D call. The CDR3 spans 11 residues. Germline assignment: CDR1 SGHRS and CDR2 YFSETQ. CDR3 sequence: CASEASETQYF. CDR3 nucleotide sequence: TGTGCCAGTGAGGCCTCGGAGACCCAGTACTTC. Full variable domain (outside the CDR3, taken from reference TRBV5-1 and TRBJ2-5): KAGVTQTPRYLIKTRGQQVTLSCSPISGHRSVSWYQQTPGQGLQFLFEYFSETQRNKGNFPGRFSGRQFSNSRSEMNVSTLELGDSALYLCASEASETQYFGPGTRLLVL.

This clonotype was observed at least ten times. V and J are TRBV30 and TRBJ2-1, with 8 bases lining up with TRBD2. CDR3 size: 15 residues. The V and J ends lost 1 base and 8 bases, in that order; junction bases with no gene match: 10. The germline gives CDR1 GTSNPN, CDR2 SVGIG (reference sequence). The CDR3: CAWSGGGRNEDEQFF. The CDR3 nucleotides read TGTGCCTGGAGTGGCGGCGGGAGGAACGAGGATGAGCAGTTCTTC.

The genes are TRBV6-5 and TRBJ1-2; D call uncertain. Trimming pared 2 bases from V and 8 bases from J, leaving 24 bases between. This CDR3 has 17 residues. The germline V gene encodes CDR1 MNHEY and CDR2 SVGAGI. The CDR3 DNA follows: TGTGCCAGCAGTTACCAAAGAGGTGGCTGGACTATGTGGGGCTACACCTTC. Translating it yields CASSYQRGGWTMWGYTF.

This clonotype was picked up many times. The rearrangement links TRBV2 to TRBJ2-1; possibly TRBD2 for D (5 bases). V shed 5 bases and J shed 9 bases, with 26 bases lying between them. The CDR3 loop spans 17 amino acids. Germline V gene sequence: CDR1 SNHLY, CDR2 FYNNEI. CDR3 loop: CASSPTKTIAGDLEQFF. The CDR3 DNA reads TGTGCCAGCAGTCCCACAAAAACTATTGCCGGGGATCTTGAGCAGTTCTTC.

There are many counts of this clonotype. This chain links TRBV12-3 or TRBV12-4 with TRBJ1-5; TRBD1 agrees at 7 bases. The CDR3 runs 19 residues. Trimming removed 6 bases from V and 2 bases from J; junction bases left unmatched: 19. The CDR3 spells CASSRNPTGLFSGNQPQHF. Here the CDR3 DNA reads TGTGCCAGCAGCCGGAACCCGACAGGGTTGTTTAGTGGCAATCAGCCCCAGCATTTT.

In its sample, this clonotype was seen many times. The gene calls are TRBV28 and TRBJ2-1, with D tentatively TRBD2 (5 bases). V was shortened by 8 bases and J by 0 bases, with 14 bases between the two germline ends. The CDR3 is 15 residues long. Germline V gene sequence: CDR1 MDHEN, CDR2 SYDVKM. The CDR3 is CASPPRGSSYNEQFF. The CDR3 DNA is TGTGCCAGCCCTCCCCGGGGTAGCTCCTACAATGAGCAGTTCTTC.

This clonotype was recorded many times. The chain uses TRBV11-2 and TRBJ2-7; D may be TRBD1 or TRBD2 (5 bases each). V gave up 4 bases and J gave up 0 bases, with 16 bases separating them. CDR3 length equals 16 residues. Per germline, CDR1 SGHAT and CDR2 FQNNGV. The CDR3 nucleotides are TGTGCCAGCAGCTACGCGGGCAGGGATCACTCCTACGAGCAGTACTTC. Translated, it gives CASSYAGRDHSYEQYF.

Many counts were recorded for this clonotype. V usage is TRBV20-1 and J usage is TRBJ2-7, with D unresolved. Trimming left V 5 bases short and J 5 bases short, with 10 bases between. CDR1 and CDR2 from the germline V gene are DFQATT and SNEGSKA (reference sequence). The CDR3 totals 11 residues. CDR3 DNA: TGCAGTGCTTCGGATCTGCACGAGCAGTACTTC. Protein: CSASDLHEQYF.

There are a few counts of this clonotype. The chain employs TRBV6-1 and TRBJ1-5; possible D gene TRBD1, 5 bases. The V end lost 3 bases, the J end lost 4 bases, and 13 bases lay between the germline ends. The CDR3 has 15 amino acids. Germline V lookup: CDR1 MNHNS, CDR2 SASEGT. In DNA form, the CDR3 reads TGTGCCAGCAGTGACTCGGGGGTCCGGAATCAGCCCCAGCATTTT. Its protein product is CASSDSGVRNQPQHF.

With regard to this clonotype: A much bigger clone sits one base away, suggesting this may be a read error. The V gene is TRBV7-9, the J gene TRBJ2-1; TRBD2 is a possible D gene (6 bases). Germline V CDR1 and CDR2: SEHNR, FQNEAQ (reference sequence). The CDR3 is 15 amino acids. CDR3 DNA sequence: TGTACCAGCAGCCCAAGGGTGCAGCGGGTCAATGAGCAGTTCTTC. Encoded protein: CTSSPRVQRVNEQFF.

CDR3 region: CASSIGTSGRTYNEQFF. As DNA, the CDR3 is TGTGCCAGTAGTATAGGGACTAGCGGGAGGACTTACAATGAGCAGTTCTTC. The chain carries TRBV19 and TRBJ2-1, with TRBD2 matching 14 bases. The CDR3 length is 17 residues. The junction had 3 bases not matched to a gene; V was cut back by 1 base and J by 4 bases. Looked up from germline, CDR1 is LNHDA and CDR2 is SQIVND (reference sequence).

This clonotype occurred once. The chain uses TRBV18 and TRBJ2-5, with 8 nucleotides matching TRBD1. Germline V gene lookup returns CDR1 KGHSH and CDR2 LQKENI. V was clipped by 6 bases and J by 4 bases; unmatched bases: 10. The CDR3 has 15 residues. CDR3 DNA sequence: TGTGCCAGCTCGCAGAACCAGGGGGCCGGAGAGACCCAGTACTTC. This gives the protein CASSQNQGAGETQYF.

The V call is TRBV20-1, the J call TRBJ2-3; 9 nucleotides match TRBD1. Trimming at V came to 5 bases and at J to 4 bases, leaving 10 bases not matched to a gene. Germline V gene data show CDR1 as DFQATT and CDR2 as SNEGSKA (reference sequence). The length of the CDR3 is 15 residues. The CDR3 reads CSAAPTGGFSDTQYF. The CDR3 DNA reads as TGCAGTGCTGCCCCTACAGGGGGCTTTTCAGATACGCAGTATTTT.

This clonotype has a handful of counts. V and J are TRBV9 and TRBJ1-1, with D possibly matching TRBD1 (5 bases). This CDR3 is 15 amino acids long. V lost 0 bases and J lost 1, with 10 bases in between. CDR1 is SGDLS, CDR2 YYNGEE, per germline. This CDR3 reads CASSVAYDRNTEAFF. The CDR3 nucleotides read TGTGCCAGCAGCGTAGCTTACGACAGGAACACTGAAGCTTTCTTT.

Many counts were recorded for this clonotype. The J gene is TRBJ2-2, the V gene TRBV18; D gene ambiguous. The CDR3 covers 15 residues. Per germline, CDR1 KGHSH and CDR2 LQKENI. Trimming pared 4 bases from V and 0 bases from J, leaving 9 bases between. CDR3 residues: CASSQRQTNTGELFF. Written as DNA, the CDR3 is TGTGCCAGCTCACAGAGGCAGACGAACACCGGGGAGCTGTTTTTT.